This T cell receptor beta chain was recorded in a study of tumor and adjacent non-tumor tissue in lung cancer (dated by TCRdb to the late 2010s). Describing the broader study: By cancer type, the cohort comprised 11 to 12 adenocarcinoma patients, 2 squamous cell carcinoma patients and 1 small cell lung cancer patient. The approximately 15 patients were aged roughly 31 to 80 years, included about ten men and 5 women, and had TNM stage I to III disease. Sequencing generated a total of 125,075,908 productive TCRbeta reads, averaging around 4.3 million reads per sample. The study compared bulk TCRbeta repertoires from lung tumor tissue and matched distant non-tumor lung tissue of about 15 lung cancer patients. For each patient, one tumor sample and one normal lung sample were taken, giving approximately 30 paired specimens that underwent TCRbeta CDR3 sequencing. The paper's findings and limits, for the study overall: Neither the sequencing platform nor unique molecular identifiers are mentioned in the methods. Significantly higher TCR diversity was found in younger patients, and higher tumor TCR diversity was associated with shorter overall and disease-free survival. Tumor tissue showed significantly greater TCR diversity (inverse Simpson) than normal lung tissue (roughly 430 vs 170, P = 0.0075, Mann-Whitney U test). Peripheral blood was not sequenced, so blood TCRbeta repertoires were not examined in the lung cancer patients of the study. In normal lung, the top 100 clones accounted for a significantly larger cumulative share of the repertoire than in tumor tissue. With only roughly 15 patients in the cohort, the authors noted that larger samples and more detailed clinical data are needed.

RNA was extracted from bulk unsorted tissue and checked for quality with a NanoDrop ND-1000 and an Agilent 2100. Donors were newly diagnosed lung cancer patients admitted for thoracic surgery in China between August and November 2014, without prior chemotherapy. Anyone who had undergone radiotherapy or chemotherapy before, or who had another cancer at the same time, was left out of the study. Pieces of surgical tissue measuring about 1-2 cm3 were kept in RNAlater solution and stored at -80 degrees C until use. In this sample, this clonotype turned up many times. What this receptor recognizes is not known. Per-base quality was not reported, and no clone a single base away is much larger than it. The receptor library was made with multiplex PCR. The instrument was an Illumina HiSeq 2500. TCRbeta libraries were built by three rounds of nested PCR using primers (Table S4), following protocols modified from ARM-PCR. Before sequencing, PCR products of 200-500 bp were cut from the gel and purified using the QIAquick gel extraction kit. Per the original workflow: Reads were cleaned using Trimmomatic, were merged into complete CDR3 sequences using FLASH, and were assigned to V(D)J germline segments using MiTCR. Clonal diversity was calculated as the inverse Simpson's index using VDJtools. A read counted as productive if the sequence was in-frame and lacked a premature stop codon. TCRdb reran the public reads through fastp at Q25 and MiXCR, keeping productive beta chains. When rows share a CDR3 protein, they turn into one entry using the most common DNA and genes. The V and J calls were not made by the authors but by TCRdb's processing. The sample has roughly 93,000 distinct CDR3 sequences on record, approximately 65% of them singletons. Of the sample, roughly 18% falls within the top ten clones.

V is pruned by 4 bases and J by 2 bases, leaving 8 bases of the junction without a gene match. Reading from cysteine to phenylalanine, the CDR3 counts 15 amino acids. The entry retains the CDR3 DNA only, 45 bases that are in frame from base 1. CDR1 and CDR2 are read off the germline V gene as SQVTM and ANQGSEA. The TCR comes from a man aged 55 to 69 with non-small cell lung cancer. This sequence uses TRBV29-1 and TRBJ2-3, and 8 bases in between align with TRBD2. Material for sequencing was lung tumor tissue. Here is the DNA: TGCAGCGTTGGTTCGGGGGGGCCTAACACAGATACGCAGTATTTT. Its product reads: CSVGSGGPNTDTQYF.